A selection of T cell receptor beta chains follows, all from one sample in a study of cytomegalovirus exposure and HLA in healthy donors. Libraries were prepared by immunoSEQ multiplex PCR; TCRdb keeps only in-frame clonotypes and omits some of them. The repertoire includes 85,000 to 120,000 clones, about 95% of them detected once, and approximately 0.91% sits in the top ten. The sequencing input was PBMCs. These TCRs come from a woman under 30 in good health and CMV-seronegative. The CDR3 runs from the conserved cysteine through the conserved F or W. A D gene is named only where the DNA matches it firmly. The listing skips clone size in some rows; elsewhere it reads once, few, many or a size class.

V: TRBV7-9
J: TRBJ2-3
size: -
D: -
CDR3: CASSSGQPYTDTQYF

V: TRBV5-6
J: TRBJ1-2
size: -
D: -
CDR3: CASSVGAGYTF

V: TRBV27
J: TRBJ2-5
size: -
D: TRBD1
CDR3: CASSLTGGLETQYF

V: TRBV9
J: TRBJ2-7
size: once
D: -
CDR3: CASSDQQGSGRRQYF

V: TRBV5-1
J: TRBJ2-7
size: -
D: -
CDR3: CASSSMGGQVAGSAYEQYF

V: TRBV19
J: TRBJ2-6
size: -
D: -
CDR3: CASSRTGGANVLTF

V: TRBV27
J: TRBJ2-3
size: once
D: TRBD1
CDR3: CASSLVRGQPSTDTQYF

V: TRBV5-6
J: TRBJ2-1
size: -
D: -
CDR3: CASSLLVSEQFF

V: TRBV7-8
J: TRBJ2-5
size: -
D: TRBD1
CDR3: CASSLNRDRLVTQYF

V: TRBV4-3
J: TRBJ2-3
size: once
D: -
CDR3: CASSRGLSTDTQYF